This TCR beta chain was sequenced in a study of OX40 agonist ivuxolimab in advanced cancers. Study observations and caveats: Expanded clones were, on average, more numerous among CD8+ T cells than CD4+. The antigens recognized by the expanded peripheral T cells, that is their antigen specificity, were not determined. The CD4+ and CD8+ T cells in the blood had expanded clonally by week 6 at 0.1 to 3.0 mg/kg.

Germline V CDR1 and CDR2: LNHDA, SQIVND (reference sequence). There are 14 residues in the CDR3. V was pared by 6 bases and J by 5 bases, with 7 bases of the junction left unmatched. The assay was immunoSEQ multiplex PCR, and TCRdb's table has in-frame clones only and misses some. The table lists about 48,000 clones, around 84% of them singletons. Turning to this clone: Its specificity is unknown.

The chain employs TRBV19 and TRBJ1-1; 9 bases align to TRBD1. Sample: CD4+ or CD8+ T cells sorted from blood, taken in a trial of the OX40 agonist ivuxolimab. The TCR sequence derives from an adult with an advanced solid tumor such as melanoma, head and neck, liver or kidney cancer. DNA of the CDR3: TGTGCCAGTAGCCCCGGGACAGGGTGGACTGAAGCTTTCTTT. The encoded protein is CASSPGTGWTEAFF.